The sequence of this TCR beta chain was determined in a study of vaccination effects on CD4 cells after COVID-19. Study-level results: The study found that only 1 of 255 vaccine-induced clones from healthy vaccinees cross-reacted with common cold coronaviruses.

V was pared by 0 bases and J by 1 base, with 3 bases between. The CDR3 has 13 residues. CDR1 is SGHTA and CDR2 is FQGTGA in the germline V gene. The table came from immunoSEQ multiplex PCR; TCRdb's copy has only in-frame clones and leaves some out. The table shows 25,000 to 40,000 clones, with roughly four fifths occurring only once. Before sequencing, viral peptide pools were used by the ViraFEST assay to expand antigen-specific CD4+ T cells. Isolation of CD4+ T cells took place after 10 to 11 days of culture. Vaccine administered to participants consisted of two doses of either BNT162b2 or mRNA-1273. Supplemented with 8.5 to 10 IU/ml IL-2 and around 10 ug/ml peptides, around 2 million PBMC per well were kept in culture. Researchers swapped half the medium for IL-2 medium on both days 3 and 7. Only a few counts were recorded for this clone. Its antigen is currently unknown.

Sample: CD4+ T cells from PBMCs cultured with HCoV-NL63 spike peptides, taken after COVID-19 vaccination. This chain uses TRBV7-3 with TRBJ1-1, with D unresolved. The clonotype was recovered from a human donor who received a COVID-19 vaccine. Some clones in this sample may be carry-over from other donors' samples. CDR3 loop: CASSLTGNTEAFF. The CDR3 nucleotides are TGTGCCAGCAGCTTAACAGGGAACACTGAAGCTTTCTTT.